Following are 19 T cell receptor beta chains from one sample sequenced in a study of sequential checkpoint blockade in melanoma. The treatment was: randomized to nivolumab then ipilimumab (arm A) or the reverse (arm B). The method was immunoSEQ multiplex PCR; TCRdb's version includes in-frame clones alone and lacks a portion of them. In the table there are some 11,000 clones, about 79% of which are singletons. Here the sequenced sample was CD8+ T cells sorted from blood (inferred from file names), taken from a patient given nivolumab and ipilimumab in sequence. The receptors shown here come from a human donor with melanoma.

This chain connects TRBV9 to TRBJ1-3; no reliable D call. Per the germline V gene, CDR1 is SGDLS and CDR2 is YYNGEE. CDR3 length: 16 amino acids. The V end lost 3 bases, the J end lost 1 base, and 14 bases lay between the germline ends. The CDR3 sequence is CASSGRSDSSGNTIYF. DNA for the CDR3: TGTGCCAGCAGCGGGAGGTCGGACTCTTCTGGAAACACCATATATTTT.

The CDR3 DNA follows: TGTGCCAGCAGCTTAGGAGCGGGAGGGCTAGATACGCAGTATTTT. Protein: CASSLGAGGLDTQYF. The J gene is TRBJ2-3, the V gene TRBV7-3, with 10 bases matching TRBD2. In germline, CDR1 is SGHTA, CDR2 FQGTGA. J was trimmed by 5 bases and V by 2 bases; bases with no gene match: 4. The CDR3 runs 15 residues.

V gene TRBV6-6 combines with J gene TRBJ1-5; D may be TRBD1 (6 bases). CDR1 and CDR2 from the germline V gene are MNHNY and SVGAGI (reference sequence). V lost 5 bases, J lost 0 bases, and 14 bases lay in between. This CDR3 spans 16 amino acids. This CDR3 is CASSLLGQLSNQPQHF. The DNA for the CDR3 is TGTGCCAGCAGTCTCTTAGGACAGCTTAGCAATCAGCCCCAGCATTTT.

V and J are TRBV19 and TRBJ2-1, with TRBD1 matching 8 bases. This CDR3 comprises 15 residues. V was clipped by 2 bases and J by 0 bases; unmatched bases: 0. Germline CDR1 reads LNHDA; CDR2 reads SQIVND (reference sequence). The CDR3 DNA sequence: TGTGCCAGTAGTATAACAGGGGGCTCCTACAATGAGCAGTTCTTC. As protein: CASSITGGSYNEQFF.

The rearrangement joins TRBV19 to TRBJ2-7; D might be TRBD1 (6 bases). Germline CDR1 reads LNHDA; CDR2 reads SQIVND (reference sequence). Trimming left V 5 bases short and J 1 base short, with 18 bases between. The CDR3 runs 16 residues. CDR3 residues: CASSSNPGQSSYEQYF. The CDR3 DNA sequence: TGTGCCAGTAGTTCCAATCCGGGACAAAGTTCCTACGAGCAGTACTTC.

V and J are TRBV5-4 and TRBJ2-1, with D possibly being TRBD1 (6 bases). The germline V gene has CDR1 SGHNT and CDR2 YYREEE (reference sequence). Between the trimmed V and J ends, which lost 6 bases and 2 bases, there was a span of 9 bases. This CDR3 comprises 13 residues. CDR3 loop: CASKRGTYNEQFF. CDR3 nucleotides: TGTGCCAGCAAAAGGGGGACCTACAATGAGCAGTTCTTC.

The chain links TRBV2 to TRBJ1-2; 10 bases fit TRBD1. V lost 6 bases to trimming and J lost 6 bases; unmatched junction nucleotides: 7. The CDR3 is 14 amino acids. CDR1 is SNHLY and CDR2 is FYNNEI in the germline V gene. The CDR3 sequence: CASRHGQGVNGYTF. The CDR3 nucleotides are TGTGCCAGCAGGCACGGACAGGGGGTGAATGGCTACACCTTC.

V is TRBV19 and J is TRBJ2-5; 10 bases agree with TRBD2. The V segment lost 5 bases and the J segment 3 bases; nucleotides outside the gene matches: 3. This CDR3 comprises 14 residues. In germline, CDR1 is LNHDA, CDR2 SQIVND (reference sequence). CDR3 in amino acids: CASSPGLAEETQYF. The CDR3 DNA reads TGTGCCAGTAGTCCCGGACTAGCGGAAGAGACCCAGTACTTC.

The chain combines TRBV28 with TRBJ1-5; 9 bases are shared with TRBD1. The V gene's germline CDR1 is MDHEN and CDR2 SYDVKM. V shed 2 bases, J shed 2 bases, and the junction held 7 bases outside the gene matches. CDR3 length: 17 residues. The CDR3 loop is CASSLPPTGGGNQPQHF. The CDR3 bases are TGTGCCAGCAGTTTACCCCCGACAGGGGGGGGCAATCAGCCCCAGCATTTT.

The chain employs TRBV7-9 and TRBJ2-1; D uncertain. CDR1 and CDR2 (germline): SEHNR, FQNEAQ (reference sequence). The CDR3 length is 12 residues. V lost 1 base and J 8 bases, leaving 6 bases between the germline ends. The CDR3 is CASSLVSDEQFF. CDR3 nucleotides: TGTGCCAGCAGCTTAGTTTCTGATGAGCAGTTCTTC.

The CDR3 bases are TGTGCCAGCAGCGAGAGTGGGGGGGCTTACGAGCAGTACTTC. Amino acid sequence: CASSESGGAYEQYF. The rearrangement links TRBV5-4 to TRBJ2-5, with a possible D match to TRBD2 (7 bases). Judging by the DNA end, TRBJ2-7 fits better; the J call may be wrong. The CDR3 length is 14 residues. CDR1 is SGHNT, CDR2 YYREEE, per germline (reference sequence).

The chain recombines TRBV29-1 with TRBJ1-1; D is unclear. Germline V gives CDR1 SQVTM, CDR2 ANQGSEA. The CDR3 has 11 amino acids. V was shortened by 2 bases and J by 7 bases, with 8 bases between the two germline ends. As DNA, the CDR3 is TGCAGCGTTGAATCGGGGTATGAAGCTTTCTTT. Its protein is CSVESGYEAFF.

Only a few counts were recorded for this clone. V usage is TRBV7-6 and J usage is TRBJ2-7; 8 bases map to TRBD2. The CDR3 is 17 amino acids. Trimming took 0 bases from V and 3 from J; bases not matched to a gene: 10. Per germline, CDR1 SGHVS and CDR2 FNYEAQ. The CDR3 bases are TGTGCCAGCAGCTTAGCCGAGTACGGACTAGCCCACTACGAGCAGTACTTC. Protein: CASSLAEYGLAHYEQYF.

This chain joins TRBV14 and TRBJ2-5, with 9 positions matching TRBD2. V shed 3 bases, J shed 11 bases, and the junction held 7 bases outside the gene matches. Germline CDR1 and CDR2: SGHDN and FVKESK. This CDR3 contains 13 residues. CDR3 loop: CASSQRGGPSQYF. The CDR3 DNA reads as TGTGCCAGCAGCCAGCGGGGGGGCCCGAGTCAGTACTTC.

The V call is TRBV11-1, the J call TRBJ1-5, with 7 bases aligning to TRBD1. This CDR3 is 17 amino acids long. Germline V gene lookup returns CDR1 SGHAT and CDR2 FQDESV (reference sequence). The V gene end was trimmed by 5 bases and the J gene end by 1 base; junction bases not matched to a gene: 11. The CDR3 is CASSETGVRGSNQPQHF. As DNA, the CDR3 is TGTGCCAGCAGCGAAACAGGGGTACGGGGGAGCAATCAGCCCCAGCATTTT. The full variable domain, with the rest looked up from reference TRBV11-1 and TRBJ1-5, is EAEVAQSPRYKITEKSQAVAFWCDPISGHATLYWYRQILGQGPELLVQFQDESVVDDSQLPKDRFSAERLKGVDSTLKIQPAELGDSAMYLCASSETGVRGSNQPQHFGDGTRLSIL.

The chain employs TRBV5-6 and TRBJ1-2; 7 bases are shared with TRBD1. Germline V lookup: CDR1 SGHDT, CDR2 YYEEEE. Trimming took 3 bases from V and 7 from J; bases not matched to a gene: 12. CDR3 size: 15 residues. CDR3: CASSSGGWQGRGYTF. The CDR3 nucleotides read TGTGCCAGCAGCTCAGGGGGGTGGCAGGGACGTGGCTACACCTTC.

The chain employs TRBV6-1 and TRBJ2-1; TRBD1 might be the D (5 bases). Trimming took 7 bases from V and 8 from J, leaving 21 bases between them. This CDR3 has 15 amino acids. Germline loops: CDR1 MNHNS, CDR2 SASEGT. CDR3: CASNDRFQGVDEQFF. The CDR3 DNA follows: TGTGCCAGCAACGACAGATTTCAGGGCGTTGATGAGCAGTTCTTC.

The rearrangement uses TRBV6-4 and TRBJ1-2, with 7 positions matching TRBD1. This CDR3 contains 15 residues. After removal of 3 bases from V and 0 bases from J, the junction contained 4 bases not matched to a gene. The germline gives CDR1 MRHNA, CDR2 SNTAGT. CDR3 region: CASSETGEANYGYTF. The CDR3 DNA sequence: TGTGCCAGCAGTGAAACAGGGGAGGCTAACTATGGCTACACCTTC.

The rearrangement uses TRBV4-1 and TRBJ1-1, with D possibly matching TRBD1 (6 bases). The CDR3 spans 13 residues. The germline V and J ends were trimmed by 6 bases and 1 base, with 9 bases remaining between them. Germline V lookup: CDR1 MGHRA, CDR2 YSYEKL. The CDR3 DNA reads TGCGCCAGCAGGGGACAAGCGAACACTGAAGCTTTCTTT. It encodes CASRGQANTEAFF.